The 5 T cell receptor beta chains below come from one sample, sequenced in a study of T cells in narcolepsy. The assay was immunoSEQ multiplex PCR, and TCRdb's table has in-frame clones only and misses some. Of tens of thousands of clones detected, around 90% appear once; the ten largest clones hold under 1.3%. The specimen was CD45RA- memory CD4+ T cells from PBMCs. Receptors were obtained from a human donor with narcolepsy.

This chain joins TRBV6-5 and TRBJ2-7; D remains unclear. CDR1 MNHEY and CDR2 SVGAGI come from the germline V gene. There are 14 residues in the CDR3. Trimming took off 4 bases at V and 0 bases at J, with 10 bases between the two ends. The CDR3 DNA reads TGTGCCAGCAGTTTTGCGAGGAGCTCCTACGAGCAGTACTTC. Amino acids: CASSFARSSYEQYF.

This clone was recorded once. The chain has TRBV29-1 and TRBJ1-5, with 9 bases identical to TRBD1. CDR1 is SQVTM, CDR2 ANQGSEA, per germline. With 7 bases clipped from V and 4 bases from J, the junction kept 5 bases outside the gene matches. The CDR3 extends over 13 amino acids. The CDR3 DNA reads TGCAGCGCCGGGACAGGGTTAAATCAGCCCCAGCATTTT. It encodes CSAGTGLNQPQHF.

CDR3 protein: CASRARQSETQYF. The CDR3 DNA reads as TGTGCCAGCAGAGCCCGACAGTCGGAGACCCAGTACTTC. This chain joins TRBV6-5 and TRBJ2-5; D perhaps matches TRBD1 (5 bases). The germline V and J ends were trimmed by 6 bases and 5 bases, with 13 bases remaining between them. CDR1 and CDR2 from the germline V gene are MNHEY and SVGAGI. CDR3 length: 13 amino acids.

Here the CDR3 reads CASSSRGYEQYF. The CDR3 DNA follows: TGTGCCAGCAGCTCCCGGGGCTACGAGCAGTACTTC. The rearrangement uses TRBV11-2 and TRBJ2-7, with D possibly matching TRBD2 (5 bases). CDR1 is SGHAT, CDR2 FQNNGV, per germline. This CDR3 is 12 amino acids long. The V gene lost 4 bases and the J gene lost 3 bases, with 7 bases spanning the gap.

This clone was seen a few times. The J gene is TRBJ1-2, the V gene TRBV6-1; D unclear. The CDR3 is 15 residues long. Trimming took 2 bases from V and 0 from J, leaving 10 bases between them. Germline V gene data show CDR1 as MNHNS and CDR2 as SASEGT. This chain's CDR3 is CASSEIRNANYGYTF. The CDR3 bases are TGTGCCAGCAGTGAAATCCGTAACGCTAACTATGGCTACACCTTC.